This TCR beta chain was captured by sequencing in a study of blood T cell repertoires in COVID-19. Study details: From the United States, Italy and Spain came samples of acute and convalescent COVID-19.

Per the authors' pipeline: Reference gene primer amplification gave nucleated cell count estimates. Using immunoSEQ multiplex PCR, the repertoire was profiled, and TCRdb retains in-frame clones only, with some absent. The V and J calls and clone size are taken from that table; D and trimming were inferred from the DNA. The sample yields tens of thousands of clones, about 83% seen once. This sequence was found in a human donor in a cohort sampled during active COVID-19. Input material: peripheral blood.

The CDR3 region has the DNA TGTGCCAGCAGTTCCGCAGGGTCAAGTGAGCAGTTCTTC. Amino acids: CASSSAGSSEQFF. This rearrangement joins TRBV12-3 or TRBV12-4 to TRBJ2-1; maybe TRBD1 (5 bases). This CDR3 is 13 amino acids long. The V and J ends lost 4 bases and 9 bases respectively, with 13 bases between them.